Presented here are 25 T cell receptor beta chains from one specimen sequenced in a study of beta chain features in type 1 diabetes. Study findings and constraints: Shorter TCRB CDR3s, moderately but significantly so, marked every one of the four CD4+ subsets in Type 1 diabetes patients.

No antigen has been identified for these receptors. Reverse transcription of all isolated RNA meant that expressed TCRB transcripts were sequenced. TCRdb's table, derived via immunoSEQ multiplex PCR, lists solely in-frame clones and lacks some. The data contain fewer than 200,000 clones, 10% of them singletons. The sample taken for sequencing was central memory CD4+ T cells from blood. These receptors came from a man in his thirties or forties with type 1 diabetes.

This clone has just a few counts. V and J are TRBV2 and TRBJ2-1, with D possibly matching TRBD1 (5 bases). The germline gives CDR1 SNHLY, CDR2 FYNNEI. V shed 2 bases and J shed 10 bases, with 6 bases lying between them. The CDR3 covers 11 residues. The CDR3 here is CASSEWTEQFF. In DNA form, the CDR3 reads TGTGCCAGCAGTGAATGGACAGAGCAGTTCTTC. The whole variable domain, filled in from reference TRBV2 and TRBJ2-1, reads EPEVTQTPSHQVTQMGQEVILRCVPISNHLYFYWYRQILGQKVEFLVSFYNNEISEKSEIFDDQFSVERPDGSNFTLKIRSTKLEDSAMYFCASSEWTEQFFGPGTRLTVL.

The chain recombines TRBV2 with TRBJ1-2; D is possibly TRBD1 (5 bases). V gave up 7 bases and J gave up 3 bases, with 15 bases separating them. Germline V CDR1 and CDR2: SNHLY, FYNNEI. This CDR3 contains 14 residues. The CDR3: CASTNGATYYGYTF. As DNA, the CDR3 is TGTGCCAGCACAAATGGGGCGACCTACTATGGCTACACCTTC.

The V gene is TRBV6-1, the J gene TRBJ1-2; D may be TRBD1 (6 bases). Trimming left V 5 bases short and J 4 bases short, with 11 bases between. Germline lookup yields CDR1 MNHNS and CDR2 SASEGT. The CDR3 totals 13 residues. Here the CDR3 DNA reads TGTGCCAGCAGTAGGGACATCCGCTATGGCTACACCTTC. Its translation is CASSRDIRYGYTF.

This clone showed up just once. V usage is TRBV6-5 and J usage is TRBJ2-1; 14 nucleotides match TRBD2. From germline, CDR1 is MNHEY and CDR2 SVGAGI. The CDR3 is 14 residues long. V trimming: 10 bases; J trimming: 5 bases; junction bases outside the gene matches: 4. CDR3: CATRTSGGNNEQFF. As DNA, the CDR3 is TGTGCCACCAGGACTAGCGGGGGGAACAATGAGCAGTTCTTC.

The chain recombines TRBV19 with TRBJ2-7; TRBD2 matches 7 bases. Germline trimming cut 3 bases from V and 5 bases from J; bases unmatched to any gene: 7. The V gene's germline CDR1 is LNHDA and CDR2 SQIVND (reference sequence). The CDR3 contains 14 residues. CDR3 amino acids: CASSIFEGGHEQYF. The CDR3 coding sequence is TGTGCCAGTAGTATTTTTGAGGGAGGGCACGAGCAGTACTTC.

This clone has more than one count but fewer than ten. V is TRBV4-3 and J is TRBJ1-2; tentative D call: TRBD1 (5 bases). From germline, CDR1 is LGHNA and CDR2 YSLEER. V lost 1 base to trimming and J lost 0 bases, with 12 bases between them. CDR3 length equals 16 residues. CDR3 sequence: CASSQGAGPSNYGYTF. The CDR3 bases are TGCGCCAGCAGCCAAGGGGCGGGACCGTCTAACTATGGCTACACCTTC.

This clone occurred a few times. The same CDR3 also results from other DNA sequences found in this sample. The chain employs TRBV7-9 and TRBJ2-5; TRBD2 matches at 12 bases. The CDR3 contains 16 residues. Germline assignment: CDR1 SEHNR and CDR2 FQNEAQ (reference sequence). After removal of 1 base from V and 1 base from J, the junction contained 1 base not matched to a gene. CDR3: CASSLGLAGAQETQYF. The CDR3 bases are TGTGCCAGCAGCTTAGGACTAGCGGGAGCCCAAGAGACCCAGTACTTC.

V is TRBV30 and J is TRBJ2-2; tentatively, D is TRBD1 (6 bases). Germline CDR1 GTSNPN, CDR2 SVGIG (reference sequence). The CDR3 is made up of 14 amino acids. Trimming left V 5 bases short and J 3 bases short, with 13 bases between. The CDR3 bases are TGTGCCTGGTCGGACAGTATTTACACCGGGGAGCTGTTTTTT. It translates to CAWSDSIYTGELFF.

This clone was seen more than once but under ten times. V and J are TRBV30 and TRBJ2-1; no reliable D call. CDR1 is GTSNPN and CDR2 is SVGIG in the germline V gene (reference sequence). V was cut by 2 bases and J by 3 bases, with 8 bases left in between. The CDR3 consists of 13 residues. CDR3 region: CAWSPSNYNEQFF. DNA for the CDR3: TGTGCCTGGAGTCCCTCTAACTACAATGAGCAGTTCTTC.

There are a few counts of this clone. This sequence joins TRBV5-1 and TRBJ2-7; no definite D call. With 0 bases removed from V and 0 bases from J, the gap between germline ends came to 13 bases. The germline CDR1 and CDR2 sequences are SGHRS and YFSETQ. The CDR3 totals 16 residues. The CDR3 sequence is CASSLGFGHSSYEQYF. Here the CDR3 DNA reads TGCGCCAGCAGCTTGGGGTTCGGTCACTCCTCCTACGAGCAGTACTTC.

This clone was seen only a few times. The chain is built from TRBV4-2 and TRBJ2-1; the match to TRBD2 covers 8 bases. This CDR3 contains 16 residues. The germline CDR1 and CDR2 sequences are LGHNA and YNFKEQ. J was trimmed by 6 bases and V by 0 bases; bases with no gene match: 7. The CDR3 bases are TGTGCCAGCAGCCAAGATAGAAGCGGGAGTTCCAATGAGCAGTTCTTC. The encoded protein is CASSQDRSGSSNEQFF.

This clone was counted only a few times. For the CDR3, the DNA is TGCAGCGCTGTGACCGGGGACTCTGGAAACACCATATATTTT. As protein: CSAVTGDSGNTIYF. The genes are TRBV29-1 and TRBJ1-3; D not resolved. The germline CDR1 and CDR2 sequences are SQVTM and ANQGSEA. The V end was cut by 7 bases, the J end by 0 bases, with 13 bases between. The CDR3 consists of 14 residues.

This clone was detected only a few times. The CDR3 region is CASTFSGQVNTEAFF. In DNA form, the CDR3 reads TGCGCCAGCACCTTCTCTGGGCAGGTGAACACTGAAGCTTTCTTT. The V call is TRBV5-1, the J call TRBJ1-1; D unresolved. Germline-derived CDR1 and CDR2 are SGHRS and YFSETQ. With 6 bases removed from V and 0 bases from J, the gap between germline ends came to 15 bases. The CDR3 spans 15 residues.

The genes are TRBV27 and TRBJ1-1; unclear D gene. Germline V gene lookup returns CDR1 MNHEY and CDR2 SMNVEV (reference sequence). V gave up 3 bases and J gave up 4 bases, with 9 bases separating them. The CDR3 totals 13 residues. CDR3 in amino acids: CASSFSRITEAFF. In nucleotides, the CDR3 is TGTGCCAGCAGTTTTAGTAGAATCACTGAAGCTTTCTTT.

This clone came up a few times. This chain links TRBV11-2 with TRBJ1-4; 8 bases map to TRBD1. CDR1 and CDR2 from the germline V gene are SGHAT and FQNNGV. The CDR3 sequence is 16 residues long. With V trimmed by 3 bases and J by 7 bases, 10 bases remained unmatched. CDR3 sequence reads: CASSFSGGTGLEKLFF. The CDR3 DNA reads as TGTGCCAGCAGCTTCTCAGGCGGGACAGGACTTGAAAAACTGTTTTTT.

This clone showed up just a few times. The chain recombines TRBV19 with TRBJ2-3, with 11 bases identical to TRBD1. The CDR3 length is 13 residues. CDR1 and CDR2 from the germline V gene are LNHDA and SQIVND (reference sequence). Losses at the gene ends were 8 bases for V and 6 bases for J; bases not matched to a gene: 4. In DNA, the CDR3 is TGTGCCAGTGGGGGACAGGGGGGGGATACGCAGTATTTT. Translating gives CASGGQGGDTQYF. Supplemented by reference TRBV19 and TRBJ2-3, the full variable domain reads DGGITQSPKYLFRKEGQNVTLSCEQNLNHDAMYWYRQDPGQGLRLIYYSQIVNDFQKGDIAEGYSVSREKKESFPLTVTSAQKNPTAFYLCASGGQGGDTQYFGPGTRLTVL.

Only a few counts were recorded for this clone. The V and J genes are TRBV19 and TRBJ2-3, with D possibly TRBD2 on 6 matching bases. Per germline, CDR1 LNHDA and CDR2 SQIVND (reference sequence). Trimming removed 3 bases at V and 3 bases at J, with 13 bases between. CDR3 length equals 15 residues. The CDR3 nucleotides are TGTGCCAGTAGTATTGGTCGACTAGAGACAGATACGCAGTATTTT. This encodes CASSIGRLETDTQYF.

This chain uses TRBV28 with TRBJ1-1; the D is unclear. V dropped 4 bases and J dropped 6 bases, with 6 bases sitting between them. CDR1 and CDR2 from the germline V gene are MDHEN and SYDVKM. CDR3 length: 11 residues. The CDR3 region has the DNA TGTGCCAGCAGTTACGGGTCTGAAGCTTTCTTT. Its translation is CASSYGSEAFF.

The chain recombines TRBV2 with TRBJ2-1; D may be TRBD1 (5 bases). The CDR3 is 14 residues long. Trimming took off 8 bases at V and 0 bases at J, with 11 bases between the two ends. Germline CDR1 is SNHLY and CDR2 is FYNNEI. The DNA for the CDR3 is TGTGCCAGCTCAGGGCCGAGCTCCTACAATGAGCAGTTCTTC. Encoded protein: CASSGPSSYNEQFF.

This clone was seen only a few times. V and J are TRBV4-1 and TRBJ1-4; D is perhaps TRBD1 (6 bases). Trimming pared 7 bases from V and 7 bases from J, leaving 28 bases between. The CDR3 loop spans 18 amino acids. Per the germline V gene, CDR1 is MGHRA and CDR2 is YSYEKL. CDR3 nucleotides: TGCGCCAGCACCTCTCTGATCTTCAGGGGATTTGGAGGTGAAAAACTGTTTTTT. Protein: CASTSLIFRGFGGEKLFF.

This chain joins TRBV10-3 and TRBJ2-7; 8 bases fit TRBD1. After removal of 3 bases from V and 5 bases from J, the junction contained 6 bases not matched to a gene. CDR3 size: 14 residues. In germline, CDR1 is ENHRY, CDR2 SYGVKD. For the CDR3, the DNA is TGTGCCATCAGTGAAGTCGGACAGGGAGACGAGCAGTACTTC. It translates to CAISEVGQGDEQYF.

The chain has TRBV9 and TRBJ1-4; a weak D match, TRBD1 (5 bases). The CDR3 spans 14 residues. Trimming removed 1 base from V and 6 bases from J, with 10 bases in between. Germline-derived CDR1 and CDR2 are SGDLS and YYNGEE. The CDR3 sequence: CASSVNGQDEKLFF. CDR3 DNA: TGTGCCAGCAGCGTAAATGGACAAGATGAAAAACTGTTTTTT.

This clone was recorded a few times. The J gene is TRBJ1-2, the V gene TRBV15; possible D gene TRBD1, 6 bases. V lost 0 bases, J lost 7 bases, and 12 bases lay in between. Per germline, CDR1 LNHNV and CDR2 YYDKDF (reference sequence). This CDR3 region has 14 residues. The CDR3 DNA reads TGTGCCACCAGCAGAGATCCACAGGGCACTGGCTACACCTTC. It encodes CATSRDPQGTGYTF.

In its sample, this clone was seen a few times. The CDR3 reads CASSLEAGGAFF. The DNA for the CDR3 is TGTGCCAGCAGCTTAGAGGCCGGAGGGGCTTTCTTT. The rearrangement links TRBV7-9 to TRBJ1-1; no firm D call. Germline-derived CDR1 and CDR2 are SEHNR and FQNEAQ (reference sequence). The CDR3 sequence is 12 residues long. The germline V and J ends were trimmed by 1 base and 11 bases, with 11 bases remaining between them.

This clone showed up just a few times. This sequence joins TRBV23-1 and TRBJ1-5; TRBD1 is a possible D gene (5 bases). TRBV23-1 is filed as an ORF, its function uncertain. There are 17 residues in the CDR3. The ends were cut back, 8 bases at V and 5 bases at J, with 25 bases in the middle. CDR3 sequence reads: CASPISSLGRVDQPQHF. CDR3 nucleotide sequence: TGCGCCAGCCCCATATCCTCTTTGGGCAGGGTGGATCAGCCCCAGCATTTT.